The 15 T cell receptor beta chains reported below all come from one sample, sequenced in a study of control samples from healthy donors and cancer patients. Some clones are missing from TCRdb's copy, which holds only in-frame ones; the method was immunoSEQ multiplex PCR. The sample lists about 180,000 clones; around 90% were seen once. Sequences were obtained from blood. These receptors were collected from a woman aged 50 to 65 in good health.

This sequence joins TRBV28 and TRBJ2-2; TRBD2 is a possible D gene (5 bases). The germline V and J ends were trimmed by 2 bases and 6 bases, with 7 bases remaining between them. The CDR3 is 13 amino acids. The germline V gene encodes CDR1 MDHEN and CDR2 SYDVKM. CDR3 sequence (DNA): TGTGCCAGCAGTTTACTAGCAGCCGGGGAGCTGTTTTTT. Amino acid sequence: CASSLLAAGELFF. The entire variable domain, with the rest obtained from reference TRBV28 and TRBJ2-2, is as follows: DVKVTQSSRYLVKRTGEKVFLECVQDMDHENMFWYRQDPGLGLRLIYFSYDVKMKEKGDIPEGYSVSREKKERFSLILESASTNQTSMYLCASSLLAAGELFFGEGSRLTVL.

V usage is TRBV19 and J usage is TRBJ1-1; D is possibly TRBD1 (6 bases). Germline V gene sequence: CDR1 LNHDA, CDR2 SQIVND (reference sequence). The CDR3 consists of 14 residues. Trimming took off 3 bases at V and 7 bases at J, with 15 bases between the two ends. In DNA, the CDR3 is TGTGCCAGTAGTATCTCCGGGACACGAATTGAAGCTTTCTTT. Translating gives CASSISGTRIEAFF. The full variable domain, completed using reference TRBV19 and TRBJ1-1, is DGGITQSPKYLFRKEGQNVTLSCEQNLNHDAMYWYRQDPGQGLRLIYYSQIVNDFQKGDIAEGYSVSREKKESFPLTVTSAQKNPTAFYLCASSISGTRIEAFFGQGTRLTVV.

The V and J genes are TRBV3-1 (or the pseudogene TRBV3-2) and TRBJ1-2; D remains ambiguous. Per the germline V gene, CDR1 is LGHDT and CDR2 is YNNKEL (reference sequence). V dropped 1 base and J dropped 4 bases, with 7 bases sitting between them. CDR3 size: 13 residues. In nucleotides, the CDR3 is TGTGCCAGCAGCCAAGGTCCAGGCTATGGCTACACCTTC. It specifies CASSQGPGYGYTF.

The V gene is TRBV28, the J gene TRBJ1-3; D unresolved. CDR3 length equals 12 residues. The V gene lost 6 bases and the J gene lost 4 bases, with 7 bases spanning the gap. In germline, CDR1 is MDHEN, CDR2 SYDVKM. The DNA of the CDR3 is TGTGCCAGCAGGGGTTCGGGAAACACCATATATTTT. Its protein product is CASRGSGNTIYF. Full variable domain (remainder filled in from reference TRBV28 and TRBJ1-3): DVKVTQSSRYLVKRTGEKVFLECVQDMDHENMFWYRQDPGLGLRLIYFSYDVKMKEKGDIPEGYSVSREKKERFSLILESASTNQTSMYLCASRGSGNTIYFGEGSWLTVV.

The chain employs TRBV7-3 and TRBJ1-2; perhaps TRBD1 as D (6 bases). V lost 5 bases and J lost 5, with 18 bases in between. Germline CDR1 and CDR2: SGHTA and FQGTGA. The CDR3 extends over 15 amino acids. CDR3 protein: CASSLGQTLSYGYTF. The CDR3 DNA is TGTGCCAGCAGCCTAGGACAGACTCTCTCTTATGGCTACACCTTC.

The J gene is TRBJ2-7, the V gene TRBV11-2, with TRBD2 matching 9 bases. This CDR3 is 15 amino acids long. V lost 1 base, J lost 0 bases, and 1 base stayed unmatched. Per the germline V gene, CDR1 is SGHAT and CDR2 is FQNNGV. CDR3 sequence: CASSLVAGDSYEQYF. CDR3 nucleotides: TGTGCCAGCAGCTTAGTAGCGGGGGACTCCTACGAGCAGTACTTC.

The chain is built from TRBV7-3 and TRBJ2-5; either TRBD1 or TRBD2 may fit D (5 bases each). Germline V gives CDR1 SGHTA, CDR2 FQGTGA. Trimming left V 3 bases short and J 5 bases short, with 10 bases between. The CDR3 has 13 residues. CDR3 loop: CASSFGATETQYF. In DNA form, the CDR3 reads TGTGCCAGCAGCTTCGGGGCAACGGAGACCCAGTACTTC.

The V and J genes are TRBV7-9 and TRBJ1-2; TRBD1 matches 7 bases. There are 13 residues in the CDR3. The V and J ends lost 7 bases and 3 bases, in that order; junction bases with no gene match: 5. Germline loops: CDR1 SEHNR, CDR2 FQNEAQ (reference sequence). The CDR3 reads CASNQDRDYGYTF. The CDR3 nucleotides are TGTGCCAGCAACCAAGACAGGGACTATGGCTACACCTTC.

This sequence joins TRBV3-1 (or the pseudogene TRBV3-2) and TRBJ2-5; TRBD2 agrees at 10 bases. Germline V gene sequence: CDR1 LGHDT, CDR2 YNNKEL (reference sequence). V lost 3 bases, J lost 6 bases, and 10 bases stayed unmatched. CDR3 length equals 16 residues. The chain's CDR3 is CASSHLPLAGVKTQYF. The CDR3 nucleotides are TGTGCCAGCAGCCATCTCCCCCTAGCGGGAGTAAAGACCCAGTACTTC.

The V call is TRBV19, the J call TRBJ1-5; 7 nucleotides match TRBD1. From germline, CDR1 is LNHDA and CDR2 SQIVND (reference sequence). V lost 7 bases, J lost 5 bases, and 14 bases stayed unmatched. The CDR3 runs to 16 residues. In nucleotides, the CDR3 is TGTGCCAGTACCCTCCTAGGGACAGTTATGTATCAGCCCCAGCATTTT. Translating gives CASTLLGTVMYQPQHF. The entire variable domain, with the rest obtained from reference TRBV19 and TRBJ1-5, is as follows: DGGITQSPKYLFRKEGQNVTLSCEQNLNHDAMYWYRQDPGQGLRLIYYSQIVNDFQKGDIAEGYSVSREKKESFPLTVTSAQKNPTAFYLCASTLLGTVMYQPQHFGDGTRLSIL.

A single count supports this clone. The gene calls are TRBV10-3 and TRBJ2-1; TRBD2 matches at 8 bases. Per germline, CDR1 ENHRY and CDR2 SYGVKD. There are 12 residues in the CDR3. V lost 7 bases, J lost 8 bases, and 4 bases stayed unmatched. CDR3 residues: CAITAGGYEQFF. In DNA, the CDR3 is TGTGCCATCACGGCGGGGGGTTATGAGCAGTTCTTC.

The chain couples TRBV24-1 to TRBJ2-1; D gene ambiguous. Germline CDR1 is KGHDR and CDR2 is SFDVKD. The V end lost 4 bases, the J end lost 8 bases, and 14 bases lay between the germline ends. This CDR3 region has 14 residues. DNA for the CDR3: TGTGCCACCAGTGAGGGTGGGTTTAGGGATGAGCAGTTCTTC. Translated, it gives CATSEGGFRDEQFF.

The chain links TRBV5-1 to TRBJ1-5; D is undetermined. Germline-derived CDR1 and CDR2 are SGHRS and YFSETQ. The CDR3 consists of 17 residues. V was cut by 0 bases and J by 0 bases, with 13 bases left in between. The CDR3 coding sequence is TGCGCCAGCAGCTTGGGGGCTCAGGCTAATAGCAATCAGCCCCAGCATTTT. As protein: CASSLGAQANSNQPQHF.

This clone was counted once. The V gene is TRBV18, the J gene TRBJ1-1; tentative D call: TRBD1 (6 bases). Trimming took 0 bases from V and 8 from J, leaving 19 bases between them. CDR3 size: 16 residues. Germline CDR1 and CDR2: KGHSH and LQKENI. CDR3 coding DNA: TGTGCCAGCTCACCACCTGGGGGCGCAGGAGTAGGGGAAGCTTTCTTT. It translates to CASSPPGGAGVGEAFF.

This sequence joins TRBV5-6 and TRBJ2-7; D not resolved. Germline values: CDR1 SGHDT, CDR2 YYEEEE. V lost 3 bases and J lost 6, with 10 bases in between. This CDR3 region has 12 residues. CDR3 residues: CASSSGSLEQYF. CDR3 DNA sequence: TGTGCCAGCAGCTCGGGTTCGCTCGAGCAGTACTTC. The full variable domain, in which reference TRBV5-6 and TRBJ2-7 provide the parts outside the CDR3, is DAGVTQSPTHLIKTRGQQVTLRCSPKSGHDTVSWYQQALGQGPQFIFQYYEEEERQRGNFPDRFSGHQFPNYSSELNVNALLLGDSALYLCASSSGSLEQYFGPGTRLTVT.